Below are 24 T cell receptor beta chains sequenced from a single sample in a study of CXCR3-negative and CXCR3-positive naive CD8 T cells. Through 5' RACE with UMI labels, the TRB cDNA libraries were prepared. From the 5' RACE reads, TCRdb lists one entry per CDR3 protein and no DNA. This sample's clone table lists 90,000 to 95,000 distinct CDR3 sequences. The sequenced sample consisted of naive CXCR3- CD8+ T cells from blood. Described subset: CD45RO-CCR7+CD27+CD95- naive CD8+ T cells lacking CXCR3 (TNR3-). The receptors come from a human donor in good health. Some clones in this sample may be carry-over from other donors' samples.

The V and J genes are TRBV4-3 and TRBJ1-5; TCRdb picks TRBD1, but there is no DNA to check that call. This CDR3 region has 15 residues. Germline CDR1 LGHNA, CDR2 YSLEER. Here the CDR3 reads CASSPDRGLSQPQHF.

The chain joins TRBV5-5 to TRBJ2-2. The CDR3 contains 14 residues. CDR1 is SGHKS and CDR2 is YYEKEE in the germline V gene (reference sequence). Here the CDR3 reads CASSLVTNTGELFF.

This sequence joins TRBV6-2 or TRBV6-3 and TRBJ2-1; with no DNA, the TCRdb D assignment of TRBD2 cannot be verified. CDR3 length: 19 residues. Looked up from germline, CDR1 is MNHEY and CDR2 is SVGEGT. CDR3 residues: CASSSTWTSGGGSYNEQFF.

The chain joins TRBV5-1 to TRBJ2-1; TCRdb proposes TRBD2, but this gene call is untestable without DNA. Germline CDR1 reads SGHRS; CDR2 reads YFSETQ. The CDR3 loop spans 15 amino acids. CDR3 amino acids: CASSITSGRDIEQFF.

V and J are TRBV15 and TRBJ1-2; the TCRdb D gene call, TRBD1, has no DNA to confirm it. This CDR3 has 15 residues. CDR1 is LNHNV and CDR2 is YYDKDF in the germline V gene (reference sequence). This CDR3 is CATSSGDRGNYGYTF.

V usage is TRBV2 and J usage is TRBJ2-3; TCRdb designates TRBD1, a call that cannot be tested without DNA. The CDR3 loop spans 15 amino acids. The V gene's germline CDR1 is SNHLY and CDR2 FYNNEI. This CDR3 reads CASSEGTGAIHTQYF.

This chain connects TRBV24-1 to TRBJ2-1. The germline V gene has CDR1 KGHDR and CDR2 SFDVKD. The CDR3 totals 14 residues. CDR3: CATSRGIAYNEQFF.

The chain is built from TRBV7-3 and TRBJ2-3; checking the TCRdb D call of TRBD2 is not possible without DNA. The CDR3 is 20 residues long. Per germline, CDR1 SGHTA and CDR2 FQGTGA. CDR3 amino acids: CASSSRAGTSGISSTDTQYF.

The rearrangement links TRBV7-9 to TRBJ2-7; TCRdb outputs TRBD1, but without DNA this stays unchecked. CDR3 size: 13 residues. Germline assignment: CDR1 SEHNR and CDR2 FQNEAQ (reference sequence). The CDR3 is CASTQTASYEQYF.

The chain uses TRBV7-6 and TRBJ2-1; there is no DNA to check the TCRdb D call of TRBD2. The length of the CDR3 is 14 residues. CDR1 is SGHVS, CDR2 FNYEAQ, per germline. The CDR3 is CASSPTSGGNEQFF.

The CDR3: CASSLAPSRGEQYF. The rearrangement links TRBV7-9 to TRBJ2-7; TCRdb outputs TRBD2, but without DNA this stays unchecked. CDR3 length equals 14 residues. Per the germline V gene, CDR1 is SEHNR and CDR2 is FQNEAQ (reference sequence).

V and J are TRBV4-3 and TRBJ1-6; TCRdb indicates TRBD1, and absent DNA this call remains unverified. The CDR3 has 13 amino acids. The germline CDR1 and CDR2 sequences are LGHNA and YSLEER. CDR3 region: CASSQGQFSPLHF.

V usage is TRBV20-1 and J usage is TRBJ1-1; there is no DNA to check the TCRdb D call of TRBD1. This CDR3 is built from 12 residues. Germline assignment: CDR1 DFQATT and CDR2 SNEGSKA (reference sequence). Here the CDR3 reads CRVDRGDTEAFF.

The rearrangement joins TRBV3-1 to TRBJ2-7; TCRdb's D call, TRBD1, is unchecked because there is no DNA. Looked up from germline, CDR1 is LGHDT and CDR2 is YNNKEL (reference sequence). This CDR3 has 13 amino acids. CDR3 in amino acids: CASSLDRGHEQYF.

The J gene is TRBJ2-2, the V gene TRBV6-2 or TRBV6-3; TCRdb picks TRBD1, but there is no DNA to check that call. The CDR3 is 17 amino acids. CDR1 and CDR2 (germline): MNHEY, SVGEGT. CDR3 protein: CASSSMGQGRYTGELFF.

V and J are TRBV4-1 and TRBJ2-1. This CDR3 has 12 residues. Germline V gene data show CDR1 as MGHRA and CDR2 as YSYEKL. The CDR3 spells CASSAQNNEQFF.

The chain recombines TRBV28 with TRBJ2-7; TCRdb names TRBD1, which stays unverified in the absence of DNA. The CDR3 length is 15 residues. Per germline, CDR1 MDHEN and CDR2 SYDVKM. The CDR3 here is CATLFASGLSYEQYF.

The chain couples TRBV28 to TRBJ2-2. CDR3 length: 13 residues. Per the germline V gene, CDR1 is MDHEN and CDR2 is SYDVKM. The chain's CDR3 is CASSLSSPGELFF.

The CDR3: CASSVAGLVKGGETQYF. The J gene is TRBJ2-5, the V gene TRBV9; lacking DNA, the TRBD2 call made by TCRdb goes unchecked. The CDR3 loop spans 17 amino acids. Germline V gene lookup returns CDR1 SGDLS and CDR2 YYNGEE.

The V and J genes are TRBV27 and TRBJ2-1; TCRdb picks TRBD2, but there is no DNA to check that call. In germline, CDR1 is MNHEY, CDR2 SMNVEV (reference sequence). This CDR3 is built from 18 residues. The CDR3 loop is CASSLSTSGRTRNNEQFF.

The chain has TRBV29-1 and TRBJ2-6. Germline values: CDR1 SQVTM, CDR2 ANQGSEA. This CDR3 has 15 residues. The CDR3 protein is CSVDRVGSGANVLTF.

The V call is TRBV9, the J call TRBJ1-5; with no DNA, the TCRdb D assignment of TRBD1 cannot be verified. Germline lookup yields CDR1 SGDLS and CDR2 YYNGEE. The CDR3 is 16 amino acids. The CDR3 protein is CASSVGGGGGNQPQHF.

The chain uses TRBV7-9 and TRBJ2-1; TCRdb's assignment of TRBD2 cannot be checked, as there is no DNA. The CDR3 is made up of 14 amino acids. Germline values: CDR1 SEHNR, CDR2 FQNEAQ (reference sequence). The CDR3 sequence is CASSLLLRAREQFF.

The V and J genes are TRBV23-1 and TRBJ2-2; the TCRdb call, TRBD1, lacks DNA for checking. TRBV23-1 has ORF status, its function being uncertain. The CDR3 spans 15 residues. The chain's CDR3 is CASSLRGRGAGELFF.